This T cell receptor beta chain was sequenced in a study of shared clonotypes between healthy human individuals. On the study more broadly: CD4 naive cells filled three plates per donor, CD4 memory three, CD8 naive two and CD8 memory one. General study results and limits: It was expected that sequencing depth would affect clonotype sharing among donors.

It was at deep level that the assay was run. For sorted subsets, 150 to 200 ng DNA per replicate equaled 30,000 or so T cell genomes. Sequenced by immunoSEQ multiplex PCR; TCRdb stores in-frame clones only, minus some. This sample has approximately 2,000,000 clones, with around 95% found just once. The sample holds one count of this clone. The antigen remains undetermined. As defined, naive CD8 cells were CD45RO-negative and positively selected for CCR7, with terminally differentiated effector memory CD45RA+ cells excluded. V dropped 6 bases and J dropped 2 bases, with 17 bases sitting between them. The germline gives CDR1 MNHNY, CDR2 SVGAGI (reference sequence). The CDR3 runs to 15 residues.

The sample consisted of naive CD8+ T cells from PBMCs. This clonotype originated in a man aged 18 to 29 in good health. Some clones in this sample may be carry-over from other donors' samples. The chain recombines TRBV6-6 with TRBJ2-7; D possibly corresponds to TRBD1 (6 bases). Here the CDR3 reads CASRIRQDTTYEQYF. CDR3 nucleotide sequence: TGTGCCAGCAGAATCAGACAGGACACTACCTACGAGCAGTACTTC.